This paragraph reports one TCR beta chain. Its antigen is unknown. The sample originates from a study of T cell repertoires in cytomegalovirus infection. Study findings and constraints: HLA-C-restricted CMV clonotypes gave the most frequent clonotype in two of eight donors.

TCRdb recomputed calls from the reads with MiXCR, one row per CDR3 protein. The data contain a few hundred thousand distinct CDR3 sequences, around a third of them singletons. The source was cultured PBMCs, collected from culture after CMV antigen stimulation. This TCR came from a human donor in good health (CMV status not recorded). Some clones in this sample may be carry-over from other donors' samples.

The CDR3 DNA follows: TGTGCCAGCAGCGAAAACAGGGGCCGTCGAGAGACCCAGTACTTC. As protein: CASSENRGRRETQYF. The chain has TRBV7-6 and TRBJ2-5, with TRBD1 matching 7 bases. Germline V CDR1 and CDR2: SGHVS, FNYEAQ. CDR3 length: 15 amino acids. After removal of 5 bases from V and 4 bases from J, the junction contained 10 bases not matched to a gene.